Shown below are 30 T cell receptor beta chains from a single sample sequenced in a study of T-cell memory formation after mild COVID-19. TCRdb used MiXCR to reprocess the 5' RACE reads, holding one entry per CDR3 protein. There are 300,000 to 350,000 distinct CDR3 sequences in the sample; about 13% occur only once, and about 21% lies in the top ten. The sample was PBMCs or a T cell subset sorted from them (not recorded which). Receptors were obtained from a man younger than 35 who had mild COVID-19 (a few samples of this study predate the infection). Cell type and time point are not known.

The CDR3 DNA is TGCGCCAGCAGCCAAGATCAAGGGCCGGGGGAGACCCAGTACTTC. It yields the protein CASSQDQGPGETQYF. The V gene is TRBV4-1, the J gene TRBJ2-5; TRBD2 might be the D (5 bases). Germline-derived CDR1 and CDR2 are MGHRA and YSYEKL. V lost 0 bases and J 5 bases, leaving 13 bases between the germline ends. The CDR3 is 15 amino acids.

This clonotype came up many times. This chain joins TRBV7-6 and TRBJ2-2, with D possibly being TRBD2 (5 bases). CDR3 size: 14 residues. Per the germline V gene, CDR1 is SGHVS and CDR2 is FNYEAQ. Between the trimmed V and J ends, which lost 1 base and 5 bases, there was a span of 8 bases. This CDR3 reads CASSLVGETGELFF. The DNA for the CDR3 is TGTGCCAGCAGCTTAGTCGGGGAAACCGGGGAGCTGTTTTTT.

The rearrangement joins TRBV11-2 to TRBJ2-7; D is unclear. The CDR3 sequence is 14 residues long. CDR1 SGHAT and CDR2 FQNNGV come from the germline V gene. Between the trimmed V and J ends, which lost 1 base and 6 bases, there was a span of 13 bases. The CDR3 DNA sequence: TGTGCCAGCAGCTTAGTTAACTTACCCTCCGAGCAGTACTTC. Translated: CASSLVNLPSEQYF.

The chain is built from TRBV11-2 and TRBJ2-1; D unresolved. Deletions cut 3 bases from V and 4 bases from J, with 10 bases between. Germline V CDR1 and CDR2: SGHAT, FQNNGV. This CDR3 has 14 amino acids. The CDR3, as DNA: TGTGCCAGCAGCTTCCTCAACCGATACAATGAGCAGTTCTTC. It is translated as CASSFLNRYNEQFF.

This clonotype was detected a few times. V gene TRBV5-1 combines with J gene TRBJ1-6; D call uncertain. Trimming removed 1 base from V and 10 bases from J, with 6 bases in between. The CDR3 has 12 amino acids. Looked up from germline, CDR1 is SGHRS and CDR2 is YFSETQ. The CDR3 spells CASSLSRSPLHF. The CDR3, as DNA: TGCGCCAGCAGCTTGTCGAGGTCACCCCTCCACTTT.

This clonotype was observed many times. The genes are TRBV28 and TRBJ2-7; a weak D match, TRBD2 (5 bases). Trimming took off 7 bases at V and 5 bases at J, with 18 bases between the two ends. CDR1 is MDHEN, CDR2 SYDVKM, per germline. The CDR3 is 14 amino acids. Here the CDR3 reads CASNTGGGSDEQYV. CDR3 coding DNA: TGTGCCAGCAACACCGGTGGAGGTAGCGACGAGCAGTACGTC.

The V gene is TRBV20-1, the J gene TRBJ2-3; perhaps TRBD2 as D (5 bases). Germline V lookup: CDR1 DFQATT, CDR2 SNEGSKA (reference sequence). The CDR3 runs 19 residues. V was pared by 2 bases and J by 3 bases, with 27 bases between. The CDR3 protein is CSARSLARRAYSVTDTQYF. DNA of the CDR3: TGCAGTGCTAGAAGCCTAGCTCGTAGGGCGTATTCGGTGACAGATACGCAGTATTTT.

CDR3 sequence: CAWRRLNTYEQYF. The CDR3 DNA reads TGTGCCTGGAGACGACTGAACACCTACGAGCAGTACTTC. This sequence joins TRBV30 and TRBJ2-7; D not resolved. V was shortened by 3 bases and J by 2 bases, with 11 bases between the two germline ends. From germline, CDR1 is GTSNPN and CDR2 SVGIG (reference sequence). This CDR3 spans 13 amino acids.

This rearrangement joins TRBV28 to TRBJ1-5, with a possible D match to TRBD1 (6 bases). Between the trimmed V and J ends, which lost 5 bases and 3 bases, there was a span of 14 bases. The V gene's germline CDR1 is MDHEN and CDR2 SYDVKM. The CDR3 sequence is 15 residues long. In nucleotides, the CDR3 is TGTGCCAGCAGTACCTACCGACAGGACAATCAGCCCCAGCATTTT. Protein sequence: CASSTYRQDNQPQHF.

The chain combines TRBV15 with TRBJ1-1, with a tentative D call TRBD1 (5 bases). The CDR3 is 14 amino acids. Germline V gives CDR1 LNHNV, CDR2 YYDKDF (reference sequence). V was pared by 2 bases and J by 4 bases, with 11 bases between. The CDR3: CATSRTRASTEAFF. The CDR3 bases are TGTGCCACCAGCAGAACCAGGGCGAGCACTGAAGCTTTCTTT.

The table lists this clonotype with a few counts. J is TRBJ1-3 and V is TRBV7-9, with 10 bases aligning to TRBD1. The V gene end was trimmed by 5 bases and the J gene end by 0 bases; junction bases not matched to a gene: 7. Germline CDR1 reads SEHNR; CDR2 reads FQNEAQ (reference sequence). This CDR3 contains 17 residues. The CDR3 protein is CASSPRDRGVSGNTIYF. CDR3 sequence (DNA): TGTGCCAGCAGCCCGAGGGACAGGGGCGTCTCTGGAAACACCATATATTTT. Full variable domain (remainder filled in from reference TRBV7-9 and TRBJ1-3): DTGVSQNPRHKITKRGQNVTFRCDPISEHNRLYWYRQTLGQGPEFLTYFQNEAQLEKSRLLSDRFSAERPKGSFSTLEIQRTEQGDSAMYLCASSPRDRGVSGNTIYFGEGSWLTVV.

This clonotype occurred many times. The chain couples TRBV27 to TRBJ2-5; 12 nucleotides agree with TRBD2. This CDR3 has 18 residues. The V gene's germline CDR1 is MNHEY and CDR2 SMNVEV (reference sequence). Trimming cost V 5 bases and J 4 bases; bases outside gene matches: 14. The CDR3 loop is CASSTPSGGASRGETQYF. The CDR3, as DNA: TGTGCCAGCAGTACCCCTAGCGGGGGGGCGAGTAGGGGAGAGACCCAGTACTTC.

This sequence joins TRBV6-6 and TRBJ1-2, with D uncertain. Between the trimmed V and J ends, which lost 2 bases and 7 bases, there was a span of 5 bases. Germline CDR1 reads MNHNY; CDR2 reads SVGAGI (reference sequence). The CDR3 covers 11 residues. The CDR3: CASSYEGGYTF. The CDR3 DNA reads TGTGCCAGCAGTTACGAGGGTGGCTACACCTTC.

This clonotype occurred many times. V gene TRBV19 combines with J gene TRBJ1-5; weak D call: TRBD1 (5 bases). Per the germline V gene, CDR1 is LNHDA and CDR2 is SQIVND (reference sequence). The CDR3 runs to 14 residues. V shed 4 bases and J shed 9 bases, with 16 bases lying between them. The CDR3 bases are TGTGCCAGTAGTACCGGGACGGCGTGGGGGCCCCAGCATTTT. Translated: CASSTGTAWGPQHF.

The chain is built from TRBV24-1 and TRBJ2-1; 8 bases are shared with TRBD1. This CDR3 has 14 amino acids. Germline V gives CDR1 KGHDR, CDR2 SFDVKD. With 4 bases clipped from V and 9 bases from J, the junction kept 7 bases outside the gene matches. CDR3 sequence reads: CATSDPWTGSEQFF. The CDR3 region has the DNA TGTGCCACCAGTGACCCCTGGACAGGGAGTGAGCAGTTCTTC.

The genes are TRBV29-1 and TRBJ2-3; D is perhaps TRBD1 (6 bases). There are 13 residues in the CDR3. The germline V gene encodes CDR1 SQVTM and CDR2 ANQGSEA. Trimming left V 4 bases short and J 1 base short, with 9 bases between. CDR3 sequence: CSVVRQGTDTQYF. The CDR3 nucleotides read TGCAGCGTTGTGAGACAGGGCACAGATACGCAGTATTTT.

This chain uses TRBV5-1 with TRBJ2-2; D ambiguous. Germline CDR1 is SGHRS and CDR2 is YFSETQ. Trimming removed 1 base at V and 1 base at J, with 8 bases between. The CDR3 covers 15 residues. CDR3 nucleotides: TGCGCCAGCAGCTTGCACACCGGGAACACCGGGGAGCTGTTTTTT. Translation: CASSLHTGNTGELFF.

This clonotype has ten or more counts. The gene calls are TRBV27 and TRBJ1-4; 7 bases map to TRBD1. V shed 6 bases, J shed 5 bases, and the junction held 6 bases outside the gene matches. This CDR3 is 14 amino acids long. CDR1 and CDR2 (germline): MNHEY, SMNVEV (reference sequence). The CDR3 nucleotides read TGTGCCAGCAGACTACAGGGGACGAATGAAAAACTGTTTTTT. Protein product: CASRLQGTNEKLFF.

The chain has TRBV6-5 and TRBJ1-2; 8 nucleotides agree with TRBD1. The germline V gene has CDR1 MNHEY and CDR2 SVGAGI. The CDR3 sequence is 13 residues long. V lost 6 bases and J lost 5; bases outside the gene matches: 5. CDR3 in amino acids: CASSQTGAYGYTF. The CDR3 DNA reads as TGTGCCAGCAGCCAGACAGGGGCTTATGGCTACACCTTC.

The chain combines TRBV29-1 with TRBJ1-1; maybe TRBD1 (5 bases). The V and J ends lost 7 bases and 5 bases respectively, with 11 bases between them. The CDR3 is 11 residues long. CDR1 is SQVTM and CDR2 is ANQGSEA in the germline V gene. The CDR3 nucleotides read TGCAGCGAACTAAGGGGAACTGAAGCTTTCTTT. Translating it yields CSELRGTEAFF.

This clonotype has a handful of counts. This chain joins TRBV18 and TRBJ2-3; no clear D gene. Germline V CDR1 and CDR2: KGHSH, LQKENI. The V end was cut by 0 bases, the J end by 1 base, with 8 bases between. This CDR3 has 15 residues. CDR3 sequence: CASSPPGRRTDTQYF. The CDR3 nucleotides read TGTGCCAGCTCACCACCGGGTAGACGCACAGATACGCAGTATTTT.

The CDR3 sequence is CASSVRADGANVLTF. For the CDR3, the DNA is TGTGCCAGCAGCGTCAGGGCTGATGGGGCCAACGTCCTGACTTTC. The genes are TRBV9 and TRBJ2-6; tentatively, D is TRBD1 (5 bases). V was shortened by 2 bases and J by 3 bases, with 9 bases between the two germline ends. Germline assignment: CDR1 SGDLS and CDR2 YYNGEE. The CDR3 is made up of 15 amino acids.

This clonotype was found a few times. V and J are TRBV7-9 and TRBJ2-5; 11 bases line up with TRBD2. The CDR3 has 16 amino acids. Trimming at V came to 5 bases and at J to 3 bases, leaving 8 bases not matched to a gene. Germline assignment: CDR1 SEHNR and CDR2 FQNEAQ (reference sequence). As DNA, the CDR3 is TGTGCCAGCAGCCGTGTCCTGGGACTAGCGGAAGAGACCCAGTACTTC. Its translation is CASSRVLGLAEETQYF. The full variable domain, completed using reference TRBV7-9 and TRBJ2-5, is DTGVSQNPRHKITKRGQNVTFRCDPISEHNRLYWYRQTLGQGPEFLTYFQNEAQLEKSRLLSDRFSAERPKGSFSTLEIQRTEQGDSAMYLCASSRVLGLAEETQYFGPGTRLLVL.

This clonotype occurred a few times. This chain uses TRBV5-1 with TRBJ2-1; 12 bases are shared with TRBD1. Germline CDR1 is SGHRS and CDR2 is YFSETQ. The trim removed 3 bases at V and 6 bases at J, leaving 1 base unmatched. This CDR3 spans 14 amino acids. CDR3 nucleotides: TGCGCCAGCAGCTGGGGACAGGGGGCCAATGAGCAGTTCTTC. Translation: CASSWGQGANEQFF.

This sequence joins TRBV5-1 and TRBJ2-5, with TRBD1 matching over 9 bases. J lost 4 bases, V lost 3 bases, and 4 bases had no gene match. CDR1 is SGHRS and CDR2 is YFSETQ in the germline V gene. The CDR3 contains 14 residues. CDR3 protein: CASSSDRGTETQYF. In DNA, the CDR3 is TGCGCCAGCAGCTCTGACAGGGGGACAGAGACCCAGTACTTC.

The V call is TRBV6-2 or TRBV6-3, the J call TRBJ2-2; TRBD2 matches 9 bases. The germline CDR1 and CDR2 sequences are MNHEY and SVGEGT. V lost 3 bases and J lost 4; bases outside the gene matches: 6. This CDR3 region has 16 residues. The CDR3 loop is CASSYRRGGRTGELFF. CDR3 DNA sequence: TGTGCCAGCAGTTATAGGCGGGGGGGCCGCACCGGGGAGCTGTTTTTT.

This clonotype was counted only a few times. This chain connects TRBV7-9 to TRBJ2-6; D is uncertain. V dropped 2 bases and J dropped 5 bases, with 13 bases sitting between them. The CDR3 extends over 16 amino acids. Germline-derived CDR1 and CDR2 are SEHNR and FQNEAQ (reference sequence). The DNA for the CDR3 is TGTGCCAGCAGCTTATCCCCAGTCCTCCGGGCCAACGTCCTGACTTTC. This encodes CASSLSPVLRANVLTF. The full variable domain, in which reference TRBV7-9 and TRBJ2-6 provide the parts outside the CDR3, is DTGVSQNPRHKITKRGQNVTFRCDPISEHNRLYWYRQTLGQGPEFLTYFQNEAQLEKSRLLSDRFSAERPKGSFSTLEIQRTEQGDSAMYLCASSLSPVLRANVLTFGAGSRLTVL.

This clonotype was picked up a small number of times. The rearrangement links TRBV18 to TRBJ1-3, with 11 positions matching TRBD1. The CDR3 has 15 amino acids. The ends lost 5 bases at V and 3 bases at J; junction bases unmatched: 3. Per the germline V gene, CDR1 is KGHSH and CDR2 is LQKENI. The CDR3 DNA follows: TGTGCCAGCTCAGCGGGACAGGGGGATGGAAACACCATATATTTT. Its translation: CASSAGQGDGNTIYF.

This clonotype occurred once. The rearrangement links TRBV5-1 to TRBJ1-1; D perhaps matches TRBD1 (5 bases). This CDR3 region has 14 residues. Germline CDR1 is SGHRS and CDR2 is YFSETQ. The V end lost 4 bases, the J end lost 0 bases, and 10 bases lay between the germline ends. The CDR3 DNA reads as TGCGCCAGCAGCCACCAGGGAGTGAACACTGAAGCTTTCTTT. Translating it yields CASSHQGVNTEAFF.

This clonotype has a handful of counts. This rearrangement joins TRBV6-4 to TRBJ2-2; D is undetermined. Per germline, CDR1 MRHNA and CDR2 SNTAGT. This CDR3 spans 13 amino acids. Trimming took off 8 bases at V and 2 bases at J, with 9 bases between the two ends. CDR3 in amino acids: CASGRTNTGELFF. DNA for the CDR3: TGTGCCAGCGGCAGAACTAACACCGGGGAGCTGTTTTTT.